This T cell receptor beta chain was recorded in a study of cytomegalovirus exposure and HLA in healthy donors. With V trimmed by 1 base and J by 2 bases, 3 bases remained unmatched. In germline, CDR1 is MNHNS, CDR2 SASEGT. This CDR3 is built from 16 residues. Using immunoSEQ multiplex PCR, the repertoire was profiled, and TCRdb retains in-frame clones only, with some absent. Found here are under 250,000 clones, about 90% of them singletons; the top ten hold more than 10%. The sequence was collected from a man between 18 and 29 years old in good health and CMV-seropositive. The sample was PBMCs. The chain is built from TRBV6-1 and TRBJ2-7, with 12 bases that match TRBD2. The CDR3 nucleotides read TGTGCCAGCAGTGAAGGGACTAGCGGGATTCCCTACGAGCAGTACTTC. This encodes CASSEGTSGIPYEQYF.